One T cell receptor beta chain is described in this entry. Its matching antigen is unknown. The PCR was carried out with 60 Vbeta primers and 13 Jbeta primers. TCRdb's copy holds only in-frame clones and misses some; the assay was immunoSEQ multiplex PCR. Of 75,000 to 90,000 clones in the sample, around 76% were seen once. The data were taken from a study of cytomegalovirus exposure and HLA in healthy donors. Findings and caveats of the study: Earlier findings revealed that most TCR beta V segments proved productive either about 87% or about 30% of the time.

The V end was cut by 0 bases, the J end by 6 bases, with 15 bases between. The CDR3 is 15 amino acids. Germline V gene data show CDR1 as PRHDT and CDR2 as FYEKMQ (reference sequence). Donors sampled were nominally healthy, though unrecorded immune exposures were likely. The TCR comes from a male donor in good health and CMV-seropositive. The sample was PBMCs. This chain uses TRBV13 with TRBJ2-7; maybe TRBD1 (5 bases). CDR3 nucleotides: TGTGCCAGCAGCTTAGGAGGGGCCGGGCAGGCCGAGCAGTACTTC. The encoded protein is CASSLGGAGQAEQYF.